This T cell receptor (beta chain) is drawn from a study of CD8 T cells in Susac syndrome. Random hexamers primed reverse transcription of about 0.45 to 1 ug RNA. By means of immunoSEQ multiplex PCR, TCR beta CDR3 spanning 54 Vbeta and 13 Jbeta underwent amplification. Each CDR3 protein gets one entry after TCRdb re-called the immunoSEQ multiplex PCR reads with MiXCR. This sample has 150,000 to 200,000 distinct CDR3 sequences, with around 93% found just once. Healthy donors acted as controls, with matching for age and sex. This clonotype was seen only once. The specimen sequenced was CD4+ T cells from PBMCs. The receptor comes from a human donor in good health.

The CDR3 sequence is CSAPDRAEQYF. CDR3 nucleotide sequence: TGCAGTGCTCCTGACAGGGCCGAGCAGTACTTC. The chain carries TRBV20-1 and TRBJ2-7; TRBD1 agrees at 7 bases. The CDR3 spans 11 residues. Germline trimming cut 5 bases from V and 6 bases from J; bases unmatched to any gene: 4. Per the germline V gene, CDR1 is DFQATT and CDR2 is SNEGSKA (reference sequence).